This T cell receptor (beta chain) derives from a study of T cell responses to AZD1222 COVID-19 vaccine. The protocol was immunoSEQ multiplex PCR, while the TCRdb copy is restricted to in-frame clones and leaves out a portion. The sample gives tens of thousands of clones, roughly 92% of which show up once; about 3.4% is in the top ten. Germline V lookup: CDR1 MDHEN, CDR2 SYDVKM. The CDR3 totals 15 residues. V was trimmed by 6 bases and J by 2 bases, leaving 17 bases between them. The chain recombines TRBV28 with TRBJ2-7, with D perhaps given as TRBD1 or TRBD2 (5 bases each). The sequence was collected from an adult who received the AZD1222 COVID-19 vaccine. The sequenced sample was peripheral blood, obtained 28 days after the second AZD1222 dose. This CDR3 reads CASSPTGDAAYEQYF. DNA for the CDR3: TGTGCCAGCAGCCCGACTGGGGACGCAGCCTACGAGCAGTACTTC. The complete variable domain, with remaining parts taken from reference TRBV28 and TRBJ2-7, reads DVKVTQSSRYLVKRTGEKVFLECVQDMDHENMFWYRQDPGLGLRLIYFSYDVKMKEKGDIPEGYSVSREKKERFSLILESASTNQTSMYLCASSPTGDAAYEQYFGPGTRLTVT.